This T cell receptor (beta chain) was obtained from a study of low-dose radiotherapy and immunotherapy resistance in tumors (dated by TCRdb to the early 2020s). Regarding the complete study: Cohort 1 received 0.5 Gy per fraction every 2 weeks, with a prescribed total PTV dose of 6.5 Gy. To make first-strand cDNA, Superscript III was used along with a set of TRAV- and TRBV-specific primers so that both the TCRalpha and TCRbeta chains were covered. Cyclophosphamide 200 mg/m2 was administered intravenously every two weeks, one day before each radiation and immunotherapy administration. Trial participants were not randomized into treatment groups. For Cohort 2, the dose was 1 Gy per fraction given every two weeks, adding up to 13 Gy in total across 26 weeks. Nivolumab and ipilimumab were both given intravenously, with nivolumab at a 240 mg flat dose every two weeks and ipilimumab at 1 mg/kg every six weeks. The translational analysis covered eight patients: three from the first dose cohort and the first five from the second dose cohort. Starting on cycle 1 day 1, patients took 300 mg of aspirin by mouth once daily for four cycles.

The sequencer was an Illumina HiSeq 2500. TCRs were amplified with Phusion for approximately 21 PCR cycles, with a constant-region primer paired with the adapter attached to the V primers. The MessageAmp II aRNA Amplification Kit was used to amplify the isolated mRNA, with in vitro transcription run for roughly 15 hours at 37 degrees C. mRNA for TCR sequencing was isolated with the Dynabeads mRNA DIRECT Purification Kit. Indexed Illumina adapters were added in a second Phusion PCR of roughly 27 cycles, and the PCR products were purified with AMPure XP beads. As for the original processing: Custom Perl scripts were used to pool TCR sequences that encoded the same protein, to remove out-of-frame sequences, and to calculate the abundance of each clonotype. TCR sequences supported by only a single read were excluded from analysis. Repertoire metrics included Shannon entropy, Gini index, clonality, richness, and frequency of TCRs shared between repertoires. TCRdb itself trimmed the public reads at Q25 with fastp, ran MiXCR and retained productive beta chains. Rows are combined by CDR3 protein, so each entry shows the most common genes and DNA. TCRdb's processing, not the authors', yielded these V and J calls. The sample table holds 40,000 to 65,000 distinct CDR3 sequences, of which roughly a third were seen once. Approximately 8.4% of the sample is held by the ten biggest clonotypes.

This clonotype was detected many times. Its antigen is currently not known. Within one base of it there is no much larger clone, and no base qualities were kept. The sample's time point label, in plain terms: after trial treatment. The treatment or condition label for this specimen denotes: LDRT plus nivolumab, ipilimumab, low-dose cyclophosphamide and aspirin (RACIN trial). Donors were enrolled in RACIN, a single-arm phase I dose-escalation trial combining nivolumab, ipilimumab, aspirin, low-dose cyclophosphamide and low-dose radiotherapy. Patients were eligible if they had advanced solid tumors that were TIL-negative. The germline V gene specifies MNHEY as CDR1 and SVGAGI as CDR2. The junction shows trimming of 3 bases on V and 6 bases on J, and the gene matches do not reach 4 bases of it. Its CDR3 holds 14 amino acids, cysteine through phenylalanine. Of the read, only the CDR3 DNA is kept; its 42 bases are in frame from base 1.

In this chain, TRBV6-5 is recombined with TRBJ1-5, and 8 junction bases match TRBD1. This receptor was obtained from a male donor with rectosigmoid adenocarcinoma. The source material was PBMCs, sampled after low-dose radiotherapy plus immunotherapy. The bases are TGTGCCAGCAGTTATCAGGGGGCCGGTCAGCCCCAGCATTTT. Its coded protein is CASSYQGAGQPQHF.